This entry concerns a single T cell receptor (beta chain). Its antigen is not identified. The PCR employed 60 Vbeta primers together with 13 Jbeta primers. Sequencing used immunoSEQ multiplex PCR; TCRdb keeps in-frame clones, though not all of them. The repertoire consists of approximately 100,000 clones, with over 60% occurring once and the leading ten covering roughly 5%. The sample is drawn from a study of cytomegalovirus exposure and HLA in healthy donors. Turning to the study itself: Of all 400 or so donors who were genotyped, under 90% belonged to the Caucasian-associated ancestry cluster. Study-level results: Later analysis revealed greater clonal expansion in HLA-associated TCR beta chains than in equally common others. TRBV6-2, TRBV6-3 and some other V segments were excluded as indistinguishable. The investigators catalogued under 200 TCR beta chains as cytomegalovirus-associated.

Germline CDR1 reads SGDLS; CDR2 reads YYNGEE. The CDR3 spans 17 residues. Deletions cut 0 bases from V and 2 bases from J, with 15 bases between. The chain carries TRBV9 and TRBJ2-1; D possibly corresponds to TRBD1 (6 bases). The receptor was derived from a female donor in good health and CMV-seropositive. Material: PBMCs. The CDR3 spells CASSVEFGTSTYNEQFF. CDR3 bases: TGTGCCAGCAGCGTAGAATTCGGGACATCCACCTACAATGAGCAGTTCTTC.